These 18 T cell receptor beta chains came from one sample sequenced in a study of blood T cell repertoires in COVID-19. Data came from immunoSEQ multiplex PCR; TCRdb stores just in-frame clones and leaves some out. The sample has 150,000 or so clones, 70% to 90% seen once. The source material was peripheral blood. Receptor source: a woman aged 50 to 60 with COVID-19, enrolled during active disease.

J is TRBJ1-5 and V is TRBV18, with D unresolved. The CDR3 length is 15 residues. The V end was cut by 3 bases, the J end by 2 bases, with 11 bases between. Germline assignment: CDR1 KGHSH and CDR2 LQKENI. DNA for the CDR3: TGTGCCAGCTCACCTGCGGCTGCGGGCAATCAGCCCCAGCATTTT. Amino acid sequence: CASSPAAAGNQPQHF.

The CDR3 region is CASSLDPRGRGNIQYF. The DNA for the CDR3 is TGTGCCAGCAGTTTGGATCCCAGGGGACGAGGAAACATTCAGTACTTC. The rearrangement uses TRBV28 and TRBJ2-4; a possible D gene is TRBD1 (6 bases). V was shortened by 3 bases and J by 6 bases, with 18 bases between the two germline ends. The length of the CDR3 is 16 residues. Germline CDR1 and CDR2: MDHEN and SYDVKM.

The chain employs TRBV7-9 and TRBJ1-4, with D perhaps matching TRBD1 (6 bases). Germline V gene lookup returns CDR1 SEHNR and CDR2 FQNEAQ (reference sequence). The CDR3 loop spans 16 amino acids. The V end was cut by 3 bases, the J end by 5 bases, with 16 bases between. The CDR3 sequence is CASSLNPGHGNEKLFF. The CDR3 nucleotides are TGTGCCAGCAGCTTGAATCCGGGACACGGGAATGAAAAACTGTTTTTT.

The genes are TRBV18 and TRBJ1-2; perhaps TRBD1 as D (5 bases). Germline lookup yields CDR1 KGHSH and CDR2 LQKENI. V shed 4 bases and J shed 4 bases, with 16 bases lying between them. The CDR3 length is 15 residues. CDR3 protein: CASSLQDGSPYGYTF. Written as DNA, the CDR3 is TGTGCCAGCTCACTACAGGACGGAAGCCCCTATGGCTACACCTTC.

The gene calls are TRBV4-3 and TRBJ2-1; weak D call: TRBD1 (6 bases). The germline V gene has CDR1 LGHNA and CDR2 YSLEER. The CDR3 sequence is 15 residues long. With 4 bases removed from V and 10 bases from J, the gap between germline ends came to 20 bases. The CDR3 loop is CASSLQQGSLREQFF. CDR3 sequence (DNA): TGCGCCAGCAGCCTACAACAGGGATCCCTTCGAGAGCAGTTCTTC.

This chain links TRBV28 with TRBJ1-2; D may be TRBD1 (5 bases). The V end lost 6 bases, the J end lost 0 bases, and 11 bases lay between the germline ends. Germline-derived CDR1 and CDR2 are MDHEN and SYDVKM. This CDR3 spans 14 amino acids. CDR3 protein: CASRAGGANYGYTF. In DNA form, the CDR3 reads TGTGCCAGCAGGGCGGGGGGGGCTAACTATGGCTACACCTTC.

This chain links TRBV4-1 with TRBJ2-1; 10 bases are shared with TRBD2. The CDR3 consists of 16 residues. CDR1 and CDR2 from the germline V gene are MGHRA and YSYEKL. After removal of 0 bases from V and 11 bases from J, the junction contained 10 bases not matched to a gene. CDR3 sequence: CASSQDGASGGPKQFF. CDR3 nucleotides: TGCGCCAGCAGCCAAGACGGGGCTAGCGGGGGACCCAAGCAGTTCTTC.

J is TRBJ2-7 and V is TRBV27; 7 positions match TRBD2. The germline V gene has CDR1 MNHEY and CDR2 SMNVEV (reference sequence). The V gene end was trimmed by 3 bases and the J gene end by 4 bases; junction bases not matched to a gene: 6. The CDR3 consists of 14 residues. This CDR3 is CASSFSGGFYEQYF. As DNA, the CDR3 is TGTGCCAGCAGTTTCTCGGGGGGTTTTTACGAGCAGTACTTC.

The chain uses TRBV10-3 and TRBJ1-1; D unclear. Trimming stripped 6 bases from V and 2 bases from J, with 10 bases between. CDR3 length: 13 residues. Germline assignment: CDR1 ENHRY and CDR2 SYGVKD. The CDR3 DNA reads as TGTGCCATCAGCTTACAGAGCAACACTGAAGCTTTCTTT. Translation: CAISLQSNTEAFF.

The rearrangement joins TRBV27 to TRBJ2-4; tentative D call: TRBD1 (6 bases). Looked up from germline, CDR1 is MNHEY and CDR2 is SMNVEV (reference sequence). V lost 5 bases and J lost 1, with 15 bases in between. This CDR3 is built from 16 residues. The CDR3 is CASSRQAQGAKNIQYF. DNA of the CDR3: TGTGCCAGCAGTCGGCAGGCCCAGGGGGCCAAAAACATTCAGTACTTC.

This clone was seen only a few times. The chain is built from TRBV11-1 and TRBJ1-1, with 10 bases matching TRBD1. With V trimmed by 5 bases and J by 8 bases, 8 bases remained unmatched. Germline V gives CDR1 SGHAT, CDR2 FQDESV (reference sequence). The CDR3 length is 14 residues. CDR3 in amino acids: CASSTMTGGEEAFF. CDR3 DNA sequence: TGTGCCAGCAGCACGATGACAGGGGGCGAGGAAGCTTTCTTT.

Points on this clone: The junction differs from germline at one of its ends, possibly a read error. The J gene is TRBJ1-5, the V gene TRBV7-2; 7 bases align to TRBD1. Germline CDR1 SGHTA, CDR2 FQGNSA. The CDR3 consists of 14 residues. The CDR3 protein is CASSTGTANLPQHF. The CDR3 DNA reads TGTGCCAGCAGCACCGGGACAGCCAATCTGCCCCAGCATTTT.

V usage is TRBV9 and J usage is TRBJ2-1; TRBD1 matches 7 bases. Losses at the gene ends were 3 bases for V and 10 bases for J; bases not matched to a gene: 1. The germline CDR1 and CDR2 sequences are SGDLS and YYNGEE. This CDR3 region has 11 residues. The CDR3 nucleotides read TGTGCCAGCAGCGCACAGGGGGAGCAGTTCTTC. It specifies CASSAQGEQFF.

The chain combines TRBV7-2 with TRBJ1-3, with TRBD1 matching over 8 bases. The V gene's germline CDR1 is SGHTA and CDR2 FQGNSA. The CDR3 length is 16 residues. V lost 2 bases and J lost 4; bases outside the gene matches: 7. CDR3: CASSLHQGASGNTIYF. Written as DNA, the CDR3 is TGTGCCAGCAGCTTACATCAGGGGGCGTCGGGAAACACCATATATTTT.

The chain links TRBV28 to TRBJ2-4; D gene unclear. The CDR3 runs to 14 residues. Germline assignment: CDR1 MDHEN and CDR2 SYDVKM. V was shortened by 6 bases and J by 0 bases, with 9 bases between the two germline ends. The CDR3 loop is CASSPYKAKNIQYF. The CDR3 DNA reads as TGTGCCAGCAGCCCTTACAAAGCCAAAAACATTCAGTACTTC. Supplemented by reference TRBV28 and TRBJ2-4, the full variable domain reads DVKVTQSSRYLVKRTGEKVFLECVQDMDHENMFWYRQDPGLGLRLIYFSYDVKMKEKGDIPEGYSVSREKKERFSLILESASTNQTSMYLCASSPYKAKNIQYFGAGTRLSVL.

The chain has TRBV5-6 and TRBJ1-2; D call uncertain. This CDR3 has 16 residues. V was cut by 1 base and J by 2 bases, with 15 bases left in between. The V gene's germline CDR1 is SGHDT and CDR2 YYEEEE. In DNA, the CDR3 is TGTGCCAGCAGCTTGATCGTGGTTGGCACAAACTATGGCTACACCTTC. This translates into CASSLIVVGTNYGYTF.

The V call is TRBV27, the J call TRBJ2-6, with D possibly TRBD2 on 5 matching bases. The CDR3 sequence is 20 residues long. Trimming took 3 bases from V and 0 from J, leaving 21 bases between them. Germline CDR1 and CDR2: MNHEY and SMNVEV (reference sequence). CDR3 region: CASSFSPGIMSPSGANVLTF. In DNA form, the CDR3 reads TGTGCCAGCAGTTTCTCCCCCGGGATCATGTCTCCCTCTGGGGCCAACGTCCTGACTTTC. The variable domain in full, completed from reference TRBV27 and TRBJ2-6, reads EAQVTQNPRYLITVTGKKLTVTCSQNMNHEYMSWYRQDPGLGLRQIYYSMNVEVTDKGDVPEGYKVSRKEKRNFPLILESPSPNQTSLYFCASSFSPGIMSPSGANVLTFGAGSRLTVL.

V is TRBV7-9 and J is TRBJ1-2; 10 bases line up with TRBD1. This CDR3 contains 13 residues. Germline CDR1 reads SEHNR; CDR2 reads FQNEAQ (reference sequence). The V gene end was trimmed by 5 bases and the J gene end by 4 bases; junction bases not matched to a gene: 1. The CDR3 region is CASSGTGAYGYTF. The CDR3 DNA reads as TGTGCCAGCAGCGGGACAGGGGCCTATGGCTACACCTTC.